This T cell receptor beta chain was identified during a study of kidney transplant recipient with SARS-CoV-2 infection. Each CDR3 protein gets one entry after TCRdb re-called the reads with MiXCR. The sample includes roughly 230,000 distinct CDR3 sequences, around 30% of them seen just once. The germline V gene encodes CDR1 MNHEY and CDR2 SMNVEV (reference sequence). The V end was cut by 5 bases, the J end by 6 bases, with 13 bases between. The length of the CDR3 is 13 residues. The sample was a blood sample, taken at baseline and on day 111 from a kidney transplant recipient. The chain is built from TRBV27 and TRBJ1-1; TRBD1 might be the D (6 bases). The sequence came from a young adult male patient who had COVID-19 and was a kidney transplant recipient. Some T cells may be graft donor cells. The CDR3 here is CASSPNRDSEAFF. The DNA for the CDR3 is TGTGCCAGCAGTCCCAACAGGGACTCTGAAGCTTTCTTT.